This T cell receptor (beta chain) was recorded in a study of cytomegalovirus exposure and HLA in healthy donors. Study-level points and caveats: By HLA locus, TCR association rates varied in a later analysis, with DRB1 showing the most and HLA-C the fewest.

As concerns this clone: Antigen unknown.

The PCR made use of 60 Vbeta and 13 Jbeta primers. The method was immunoSEQ multiplex PCR; TCRdb's version includes in-frame clones alone and lacks a portion of them. The sample is made up of roughly 82,000 clones, and the top ten hold 1.4% to 1.5% of it. The CDR3 consists of 13 residues. The germline gives CDR1 MNHEY, CDR2 SVGAGI. V gave up 1 base and J gave up 4 bases, with 8 bases separating them. The sequence derives from a woman aged 55-70 years in good health and CMV-seronegative. The chain links TRBV6-5 to TRBJ2-7; D remains unclear. Input material: PBMCs. The CDR3 DNA is TGTGCCAGCAGTTACTACAGTGCTTACGAGCAGTACTTC. It specifies CASSYYSAYEQYF.